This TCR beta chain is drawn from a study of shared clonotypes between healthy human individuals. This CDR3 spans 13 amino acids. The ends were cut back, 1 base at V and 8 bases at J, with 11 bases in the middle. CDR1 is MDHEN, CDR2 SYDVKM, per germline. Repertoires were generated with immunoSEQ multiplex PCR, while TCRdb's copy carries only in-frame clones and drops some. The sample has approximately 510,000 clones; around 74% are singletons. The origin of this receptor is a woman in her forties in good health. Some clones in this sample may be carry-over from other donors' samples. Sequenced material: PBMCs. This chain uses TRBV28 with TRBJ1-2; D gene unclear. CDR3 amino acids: CASSLSTVFGYTF. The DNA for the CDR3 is TGTGCCAGCAGTTTATCAACCGTTTTCGGCTACACCTTC.